This T cell receptor (beta chain) was recovered during a study of blood T cell repertoires in COVID-19. Across the whole study: COVID-19 samples, acute and convalescent, were from the United States, Italy and Spain. The cDNA or gDNA used as material had been derived from T cells, B-cell-depleted T cells, or PBMCs.

Methods used by the authors: Amplification of reference gene primers was used by the study to estimate nucleated cell counts. Some clones are missing from TCRdb's copy, which holds only in-frame ones; the method was immunoSEQ multiplex PCR. The DNA gave D and trimming, while V, J and clone size come from that table. The data show some 250,000 clones, 70% to 90% seen once. J lost 5 bases, V lost 6 bases, and 3 bases had no gene match. The CDR3 sequence is 13 residues long. Germline V gives CDR1 SNHLY, CDR2 FYNNEI. The sample was peripheral blood. The sequence derives from a human donor in a cohort sampled during active COVID-19. The J gene is TRBJ1-5, the V gene TRBV2, with 8 positions matching TRBD1. CDR3 nucleotides: TGTGCCAGCAGCAGGGGGCCTCATCAGCCCCAGCATTTT. This gives the protein CASSRGPHQPQHF.